Listed here are 5 T cell receptor beta chains from one sample, sequenced in a study of response to subunit inactivated influenza vaccine. In TCRdb, the RT-PCR reads were re-called with MiXCR into one record per CDR3 protein. Of around 520,000 distinct CDR3 sequences listed, about 12% are singletons. The material was PBMCs from blood, obtained on the day of vaccination. These receptors were obtained from a man between 50 and 59 years old who received an inactivated influenza vaccine.

Concerning this clonotype: At one end the junction does not follow the germline gene, possibly because of a read error. V is TRBV29-1 and J is TRBJ2-2, with D possibly matching TRBD2 (6 bases). Germline V gene lookup returns CDR1 SQVTM and CDR2 ANQGSEA. This CDR3 is 17 amino acids long. The CDR3 is CSVEGGDSRANAGELFF. The CDR3 DNA is TGCAGCGTTGAAGGGGGGGACTCTAGGGCGAACGCCGGGGAGCTGTTTTTT.

This clonotype was seen only a few times. This rearrangement joins TRBV2 to TRBJ2-3; 10 nucleotides line up with TRBD2. The V and J ends lost 7 bases and 1 base, in that order; junction bases with no gene match: 5. Germline V lookup: CDR1 SNHLY, CDR2 FYNNEI. This CDR3 comprises 15 residues. CDR3 residues: CASTLAGVGTDTQYF. CDR3 sequence (DNA): TGTGCCAGCACCCTAGCGGGAGTTGGCACAGATACGCAGTATTTT. The full variable domain, completed using reference TRBV2 and TRBJ2-3, is EPEVTQTPSHQVTQMGQEVILRCVPISNHLYFYWYRQILGQKVEFLVSFYNNEISEKSEIFDDQFSVERPDGSNFTLKIRSTKLEDSAMYFCASTLAGVGTDTQYFGPGTRLTVL.

The chain combines TRBV3-1 with TRBJ2-5; D is tentatively TRBD1 or TRBD2 (5 bases each). Trimming left V 4 bases short and J 12 bases short, with 15 bases between. CDR1 is LGHDT, CDR2 YNNKEL, per germline (reference sequence). The CDR3 length is 12 residues. The CDR3 DNA follows: TGTGCCAGCAGCCGGGGGTTAGGTGAGGAGTACTTC. Translation gives CASSRGLGEEYF.

The chain couples TRBV6-2 or TRBV6-3 to TRBJ2-3; D ambiguous. Germline V gene data show CDR1 as MNHEY and CDR2 as SVGEGT. Trimming took off 5 bases at V and 2 bases at J, with 8 bases between the two ends. This CDR3 has 13 amino acids. The CDR3 DNA reads as TGTGCCAGCAGTGAGTTTGCCACAGATACGCAGTATTTT. Its protein is CASSEFATDTQYF.

The V call is TRBV27, the J call TRBJ2-3, with D perhaps TRBD2 (6 bases). CDR1 is MNHEY, CDR2 SMNVEV, per germline (reference sequence). The V end was cut by 6 bases, the J end by 4 bases, with 20 bases between. The CDR3 is 16 amino acids. CDR3 region: CASSPRRAGPPDTQYF. In DNA form, the CDR3 reads TGTGCCAGCAGCCCTAGACGGGCGGGGCCCCCAGATACGCAGTATTTT.